What follows are 20 T cell receptor beta chains derived from one specimen sequenced in a study of OX40 agonist ivuxolimab in advanced cancers. This table comes from immunoSEQ multiplex PCR, and its TCRdb copy is limited to in-frame clones, with some not included. Among some 100,000 clones, 90% were seen once, and the ten largest hold roughly 0.15%. The source material was CD4+ or CD8+ T cells sorted from blood, sampled in a trial of the OX40 agonist ivuxolimab. The receptors here all came from an adult with an advanced solid tumor such as melanoma, head and neck, liver or kidney cancer.

The chain recombines TRBV4-1 with TRBJ1-3; D call uncertain. The V end lost 0 bases, the J end lost 0 bases, and 12 bases lay between the germline ends. The CDR3 is 17 residues long. Per germline, CDR1 MGHRA and CDR2 YSYEKL. The CDR3 nucleotides read TGCGCCAGCAGCCAAGATACCGAGACTCTCTCTGGAAACACCATATATTTT. Protein: CASSQDTETLSGNTIYF.

Here the CDR3 reads CASSLASGAGNTEAFF. Here the CDR3 DNA reads TGCGCCAGCAGCTTGGCCTCAGGGGCGGGGAACACTGAAGCTTTCTTT. The V and J genes are TRBV5-1 and TRBJ1-1, with a tentative D call TRBD1 (6 bases). Germline values: CDR1 SGHRS, CDR2 YFSETQ. The CDR3 totals 16 residues. V was pared by 0 bases and J by 1 base, with 13 bases between.

The V call is TRBV5-5, the J call TRBJ2-1, with TRBD2 as a possible D gene (6 bases). The ends were cut back, 2 bases at V and 1 base at J, with 13 bases in the middle. CDR1 SGHKS and CDR2 YYEKEE come from the germline V gene (reference sequence). This CDR3 has 16 amino acids. CDR3 DNA: TGTGCCAGCAGCTTAGCCCGAGCGGGTTCCTACAATGAGCAGTTCTTC. Its protein product is CASSLARAGSYNEQFF.

The chain uses TRBV5-6 and TRBJ2-3; perhaps TRBD2 as D (6 bases). Germline V gene data show CDR1 as SGHDT and CDR2 as YYEEEE. The CDR3 runs 13 residues. V was clipped by 7 bases and J by 5 bases, with 14 bases between them. CDR3 sequence reads: CASSPEGIDTQYF. The CDR3 nucleotides are TGTGCCAGCTCCCCGGAGGGTATAGATACGCAGTATTTT.

The chain combines TRBV5-1 with TRBJ1-1; D possibly corresponds to TRBD1 (5 bases). The CDR3 contains 14 residues. V lost 2 bases, J lost 1 base, and 9 bases lay in between. The germline V gene encodes CDR1 SGHRS and CDR2 YFSETQ. The CDR3 DNA reads as TGCGCCAGCAGCTTCGGGGGGTCGAACACTGAAGCTTTCTTT. Its protein is CASSFGGSNTEAFF.

This chain joins TRBV4-1 and TRBJ2-7, with TRBD1 matching over 9 bases. CDR3 length equals 15 residues. The V gene end was trimmed by 4 bases and the J gene end by 0 bases; junction bases not matched to a gene: 4. Germline lookup yields CDR1 MGHRA and CDR2 YSYEKL. The CDR3 bases are TGCGCCAGCAGCCCAGGACAGGGGTTCTCCTACGAGCAGTACTTC. This gives the protein CASSPGQGFSYEQYF.

The rearrangement joins TRBV9 to TRBJ2-2, with a weak D call TRBD1 (6 bases). There are 17 residues in the CDR3. V gave up 2 bases and J gave up 2 bases, with 16 bases separating them. The germline gives CDR1 SGDLS, CDR2 YYNGEE. This chain's CDR3 is CASSVDPTGRNTGELFF. CDR3 bases: TGTGCCAGCAGCGTGGATCCTACAGGGCGTAACACCGGGGAGCTGTTTTTT.

The rearrangement joins TRBV19 to TRBJ1-5; tentative D call: TRBD1 (6 bases). The CDR3 totals 13 residues. Germline V gene lookup returns CDR1 LNHDA and CDR2 SQIVND (reference sequence). V was shortened by 3 bases and J by 7 bases, with 10 bases between the two germline ends. In DNA, the CDR3 is TGTGCCAGTAGTATTATAGGGGGGCAGCCCCAGCATTTT. Amino acids: CASSIIGGQPQHF.

V and J are TRBV6-8 and TRBJ2-2; possibly TRBD2 for D (6 bases). V lost 4 bases and J 0 bases, leaving 12 bases between the germline ends. CDR1 is MNHGY, CDR2 SAAAGT, per germline. CDR3 length: 16 residues. This chain's CDR3 is CASSFPGETNTGELFF. In DNA, the CDR3 is TGTGCCAGCAGTTTTCCGGGAGAGACGAACACCGGGGAGCTGTTTTTT.

This chain connects TRBV28 to TRBJ1-2; D possibly corresponds to TRBD1 (6 bases). The CDR3 totals 16 residues. Trimming shortened V by 4 bases and J by 0 bases, and 15 bases separated the two germline ends. The germline gives CDR1 MDHEN, CDR2 SYDVKM. The DNA of the CDR3 is TGTGCCAGCAGTTCCGGACAGCGTTCCTCTAACTATGGCTACACCTTC. Amino acids: CASSSGQRSSNYGYTF.

This clone was seen a single time. The V and J genes are TRBV30 and TRBJ1-1, with unresolved D. The germline gives CDR1 GTSNPN, CDR2 SVGIG (reference sequence). The CDR3 length is 11 residues. The ends were cut back, 3 bases at V and 5 bases at J, with 7 bases in the middle. CDR3 loop: CAWRPGTEAFF. The CDR3 DNA reads as TGTGCCTGGAGACCCGGGACTGAAGCTTTCTTT.

The J gene is TRBJ2-2, the V gene TRBV28; the match to TRBD2 covers 8 bases. V dropped 8 bases and J dropped 4; count of bases not matched to a gene: 6. The CDR3 sequence is 14 residues long. CDR1 and CDR2 from the germline V gene are MDHEN and SYDVKM. CDR3: CASSTSGSTGELFF. DNA of the CDR3: TGTGCCAGCTCTACTAGCGGCTCCACCGGGGAGCTGTTTTTT.

V usage is TRBV19 and J usage is TRBJ2-5, with 11 bases identical to TRBD1. Unmatched junction bases numbered 13, after V lost 8 bases and J lost 5 bases. The CDR3 spans 16 residues. The V gene's germline CDR1 is LNHDA and CDR2 SQIVND (reference sequence). The CDR3 DNA follows: TGTGCCAGTCGTCCCCGGGACAGGGGGAGCGTTGAGACCCAGTACTTC. The encoded protein is CASRPRDRGSVETQYF.

This chain joins TRBV2 and TRBJ2-3; no clear D gene. V lost 11 bases to trimming and J lost 3 bases, with 9 bases between them. CDR3 size: 11 residues. Germline V gives CDR1 SNHLY, CDR2 FYNNEI. The CDR3 spells CASGRTDTQYF. CDR3 DNA sequence: TGTGCCTCCGGCCGAACAGATACGCAGTATTTT.

This clone was observed once. The chain carries TRBV5-1 and TRBJ1-1; D is undetermined. V lost 2 bases and J lost 1, with 6 bases in between. Germline-derived CDR1 and CDR2 are SGHRS and YFSETQ. The CDR3 totals 13 residues. The CDR3 nucleotides read TGCGCCAGCAGCTTCGAGGGGAACACTGAAGCTTTCTTT. Protein product: CASSFEGNTEAFF.

The chain carries TRBV6-4 and TRBJ1-2; D is uncertain. The CDR3 runs to 14 residues. V lost 2 bases, J lost 4 bases, and 11 bases lay in between. Germline V CDR1 and CDR2: MRHNA, SNTAGT. The CDR3 bases are TGTGCCAGCAGTGACCCACCCCGGGTCTATGGCTACACCTTC. It specifies CASSDPPRVYGYTF.

This chain joins TRBV7-3 and TRBJ2-3; D is perhaps TRBD2 (5 bases). V dropped 5 bases and J dropped 9 bases, with 12 bases sitting between them. From germline, CDR1 is SGHTA and CDR2 FQGTGA. This CDR3 contains 12 residues. The CDR3 nucleotides are TGTGCCAGCAGCCCACAGCCGGGGACGCAGTATTTT. This codes for CASSPQPGTQYF.

This clone was recorded only once. The chain carries TRBV6-6 and TRBJ2-7; D call uncertain. The germline V and J ends were trimmed by 2 bases and 7 bases, with 6 bases remaining between them. The CDR3 spans 11 residues. Per the germline V gene, CDR1 is MNHNY and CDR2 is SVGAGI (reference sequence). CDR3 nucleotide sequence: TGTGCCAGCAGTTACATGAAGGAGCAGTACTTC. Translating gives CASSYMKEQYF.

This rearrangement joins TRBV2 to TRBJ2-5; 9 nucleotides agree with TRBD2. This CDR3 is 15 amino acids long. The V gene's germline CDR1 is SNHLY and CDR2 FYNNEI. V shed 6 bases, J shed 5 bases, and the junction held 10 bases outside the gene matches. The CDR3 DNA is TGTGCCAGCAGGAGCCCGGGGACTAGCCAGGAGACCCAGTACTTC. This translates into CASRSPGTSQETQYF.

The chain is built from TRBV18 and TRBJ1-1; the D gene is possibly TRBD1 (5 bases). V was clipped by 2 bases and J by 4 bases, with 14 bases between them. There are 15 residues in the CDR3. Germline CDR1 reads KGHSH; CDR2 reads LQKENI. CDR3 residues: CASSPSGQGATEAFF. CDR3 DNA sequence: TGTGCCAGCTCACCAAGCGGCCAGGGCGCCACTGAAGCTTTCTTT.